Below are 20 T cell receptor beta chains sequenced from a single sample in a study of blood T cell repertoires in COVID-19. TCRdb keeps only in-frame clones here, not all; method: immunoSEQ multiplex PCR. The sample has 19,000 or so clones, 70% to 85% seen once. Source material: peripheral blood. The receptors were gathered from a human donor in a cohort sampled during active COVID-19.

The V gene is TRBV5-1, the J gene TRBJ1-1, with D uncertain. V shed 4 bases and J shed 4 bases, with 14 bases lying between them. The V gene's germline CDR1 is SGHRS and CDR2 YFSETQ. The CDR3 spans 14 residues. The CDR3 DNA is TGCGCCAGCAGCATGGACCGGGGAGGCACTGAAGCTTTCTTT. Translation gives CASSMDRGGTEAFF.

This clone was detected once. The V and J genes are TRBV19 and TRBJ2-7; possibly TRBD2 for D (6 bases). CDR1 is LNHDA, CDR2 SQIVND, per germline (reference sequence). Trimming cost V 0 bases and J 7 bases, with 13 bases left between them. The CDR3 sequence is 14 residues long. CDR3 residues: CASSIEPDYEEQYF. The CDR3 nucleotides read TGTGCCAGTAGTATAGAGCCGGACTATGAGGAGCAGTACTTC.

This chain uses TRBV6-2 or TRBV6-3 with TRBJ1-1; the D is unclear. V was trimmed by 4 bases and J by 1 base, leaving 7 bases between them. This CDR3 is built from 13 residues. The germline gives CDR1 MNHEY, CDR2 SVGEGT. The CDR3 coding sequence is TGTGCCAGCAGTTCCCGGGAGAACACTGAAGCTTTCTTT. It is translated as CASSSRENTEAFF.

The chain employs TRBV12-3 or TRBV12-4 and TRBJ2-7; D possibly corresponds to TRBD1 (5 bases). The CDR3 consists of 11 residues. The V and J ends lost 3 bases and 9 bases respectively, with 9 bases between them. CDR3 in DNA: TGTGCCAGCAGTTTCGACAGTCCGCAGTACTTC. This translates into CASSFDSPQYF.

This clone was recorded once. J is TRBJ1-4 and V is TRBV7-2; perhaps TRBD1 as D (6 bases). The V gene lost 1 base and the J gene lost 5 bases, with 14 bases spanning the gap. The CDR3 runs to 16 residues. Germline CDR1 SGHTA, CDR2 FQGNSA. The CDR3 nucleotides are TGTGCCAGCAGCTTAGTCCCGACAGGCCCGAATGAAAAACTGTTTTTT. Its protein is CASSLVPTGPNEKLFF.

This sequence joins TRBV28 and TRBJ1-6, with a possible D match to TRBD1 (6 bases). Germline assignment: CDR1 MDHEN and CDR2 SYDVKM. The V end lost 2 bases, the J end lost 5 bases, and 10 bases lay between the germline ends. The CDR3 has 15 amino acids. CDR3 sequence (DNA): TGTGCCAGCAGTTTAATGGACAGAGATAATTCACCCCTCCACTTT. It codes for CASSLMDRDNSPLHF.

The chain employs TRBV29-1 and TRBJ2-1, with 10 bases aligning to TRBD2. Germline V CDR1 and CDR2: SQVTM, ANQGSEA. The ends lost 2 bases at V and 4 bases at J; junction bases unmatched: 11. The CDR3 has 17 residues. The CDR3 loop reads CSVERLAGEFGYNEQFF. The DNA of the CDR3 is TGCAGCGTTGAAAGGCTAGCGGGAGAATTCGGATACAATGAGCAGTTCTTC.

The CDR3 is CATSATRGQGYGYTF. In DNA form, the CDR3 reads TGTGCCACCAGTGCGACGCGGGGGCAGGGCTATGGCTACACCTTC. This chain links TRBV15 with TRBJ1-2; possibly TRBD1 for D (6 bases). The length of the CDR3 is 15 residues. The ends were cut back, 6 bases at V and 4 bases at J, with 18 bases in the middle. Germline-derived CDR1 and CDR2 are LNHNV and YYDKDF (reference sequence).

The rearrangement links TRBV13 to TRBJ1-5; perhaps TRBD1 as D (5 bases). V dropped 1 base and J dropped 7 bases, with 8 bases sitting between them. CDR1 is PRHDT, CDR2 FYEKMQ, per germline (reference sequence). The CDR3 spans 13 residues. Here the CDR3 DNA reads TGTGCCAGCAGCTTAGCGGCAGGGCAGCCCCAGCATTTT. Amino acid sequence: CASSLAAGQPQHF.

The rearrangement joins TRBV11-1 to TRBJ2-7, with TRBD1 matching over 7 bases. From germline, CDR1 is SGHAT and CDR2 FQDESV (reference sequence). V dropped 5 bases and J dropped 1; count of bases not matched to a gene: 8. This CDR3 region has 15 residues. Here the CDR3 DNA reads TGTGCCAGCAGCCCGCCGACAGGGCCTTCCTACGAGCAGTACTTC. Amino acid sequence: CASSPPTGPSYEQYF.

This clone has only a few counts. This sequence joins TRBV9 and TRBJ1-1; D call uncertain. The CDR3 consists of 15 residues. CDR1 is SGDLS and CDR2 is YYNGEE in the germline V gene. V was trimmed by 0 bases and J by 1 base, leaving 10 bases between them. CDR3 amino acids: CASSVGRTGNTEAFF. The CDR3 nucleotides read TGTGCCAGCAGCGTAGGCCGCACGGGGAACACTGAAGCTTTCTTT.

V is TRBV28 and J is TRBJ2-2, with D possibly matching TRBD2 (6 bases). The CDR3 runs 14 residues. Germline CDR1 reads MDHEN; CDR2 reads SYDVKM. The V and J ends lost 7 bases and 3 bases respectively, with 12 bases between them. The CDR3 bases are TGTGCCAGCATAGGAGGGAGCGACACCGGGGAGCTGTTTTTT. This encodes CASIGGSDTGELFF.

CDR3 nucleotides: TGTGCCAGCAGTCTACTTAGCGGAACCACAGATACGCAGTATTTT. Residues: CASSLLSGTTDTQYF. This chain connects TRBV27 to TRBJ2-3; D is perhaps TRBD2 (6 bases). The V end was cut by 5 bases, the J end by 2 bases, with 14 bases between. The CDR3 contains 15 residues. Per the germline V gene, CDR1 is MNHEY and CDR2 is SMNVEV (reference sequence).

The sample holds one count of this clone. This chain links TRBV4-3 with TRBJ1-2, with D uncertain. The V and J ends lost 1 base and 0 bases respectively, with 9 bases between them. CDR1 LGHNA and CDR2 YSLEER come from the germline V gene. This CDR3 is built from 15 residues. The CDR3 here is CASSQGSVSNYGYTF. CDR3 bases: TGCGCCAGCAGCCAAGGTTCTGTTTCTAACTATGGCTACACCTTC.

This chain connects TRBV6-4 to TRBJ2-1, with TRBD2 identical over 9 bases. Looked up from germline, CDR1 is MRHNA and CDR2 is SNTAGT. After removal of 2 bases from V and 9 bases from J, the junction contained 5 bases not matched to a gene. The CDR3 extends over 14 amino acids. CDR3 loop: CASSDPGTSSEQFF. Written as DNA, the CDR3 is TGTGCCAGCAGTGACCCGGGGACTAGCTCTGAGCAGTTCTTC.

This clone was observed a single time. The chain carries TRBV5-1 and TRBJ1-1, with 9 bases that match TRBD1. Germline V gene data show CDR1 as SGHRS and CDR2 as YFSETQ. V trimming: 3 bases; J trimming: 0 bases; junction bases outside the gene matches: 3. This CDR3 comprises 15 residues. DNA for the CDR3: TGCGCCAGCAGCTGGGGACAGGGAATGAACACTGAAGCTTTCTTT. Translated, it gives CASSWGQGMNTEAFF.

For the CDR3, the DNA is TGTGCCAGCAGTTACGACAGGTCAAAGCCCAACAATGAGCAGTTCTTC. Residues: CASSYDRSKPNNEQFF. The chain has TRBV6-5 and TRBJ2-1; TRBD1 might be the D (6 bases). This CDR3 contains 16 residues. Trimming took off 2 bases at V and 5 bases at J, with 16 bases between the two ends. Germline values: CDR1 MNHEY, CDR2 SVGAGI.

The chain couples TRBV7-2 to TRBJ2-5, with 11 bases lining up with TRBD1. The V gene end was trimmed by 5 bases and the J gene end by 4 bases; junction bases not matched to a gene: 9. CDR1 and CDR2 from the germline V gene are SGHTA and FQGNSA. The CDR3 totals 16 residues. The chain's CDR3 is CASSGRTGGRGETQYF. CDR3 in DNA: TGTGCCAGCAGCGGCCGGACAGGGGGCAGGGGAGAGACCCAGTACTTC. Full variable domain (rest looked up from reference TRBV7-2 and TRBJ2-5): GAGVSQSPSNKVTEKGKDVELRCDPISGHTALYWYRQSLGQGLEFLIYFQGNSAPDKSGLPSDRFSAERTGGSVSTLTIQRTQQEDSAVYLCASSGRTGGRGETQYFGPGTRLLVL.

This clone was seen a single time. The DNA of the CDR3 is TGTGCCAGCAGCTTAGCCTCCCTGCGGGAGGTCCGGAACATTCAGTACTTC. It specifies CASSLASLREVRNIQYF. This chain uses TRBV7-9 with TRBJ2-4; 8 positions agree with TRBD2. CDR3 length equals 17 residues. Per germline, CDR1 SEHNR and CDR2 FQNEAQ (reference sequence). The ends lost 0 bases at V and 7 bases at J; junction bases unmatched: 11.

This chain connects TRBV2 to TRBJ2-1; the match to TRBD2 covers 9 bases. The CDR3 is 17 amino acids. J was trimmed by 7 bases and V by 3 bases; bases with no gene match: 13. Germline-derived CDR1 and CDR2 are SNHLY and FYNNEI. CDR3 DNA: TGTGCCAGCAGTGAGGGTGGCCTAGCGGGATTACAGAATGAGCAGTTCTTC. Protein product: CASSEGGLAGLQNEQFF.